These 17 T cell receptor beta chains were sequenced from one sample in a study of blood T cell repertoires in COVID-19. Profiling relied on immunoSEQ multiplex PCR, and the TCRdb table lists in-frame clones only, not all of them. Of roughly 220,000 clones in the sample, approximately 83% are singletons; the top ten hold approximately 3%. Sequencing was done on a sample of peripheral blood. Receptors were obtained from a woman in her 30s who had recovered from COVID-19.

The chain links TRBV10-3 to TRBJ2-3, with D hard to call. V lost 2 bases and J lost 0, with 9 bases in between. This CDR3 comprises 15 residues. The V gene's germline CDR1 is ENHRY and CDR2 SYGVKD. CDR3 amino acids: CAISEGGTSTDTQYF. The CDR3 region has the DNA TGTGCCATCAGTGAGGGCGGAACTAGCACAGATACGCAGTATTTT.

The table lists this clone with a few counts. This chain connects TRBV5-5 to TRBJ2-1, with D perhaps TRBD2 (6 bases). The CDR3 extends over 15 amino acids. The V gene's germline CDR1 is SGHKS and CDR2 YYEKEE (reference sequence). V was shortened by 5 bases and J by 0 bases, with 12 bases between the two germline ends. The CDR3 reads CASRGDLSSYNEQFF. In DNA, the CDR3 is TGTGCCAGCAGAGGGGACTTGAGCTCCTACAATGAGCAGTTCTTC. Variable domain in full (rest from reference TRBV5-5 and TRBJ2-1): DAGVTQSPTHLIKTRGQQVTLRCSPISGHKSVSWYQQVLGQGPQFIFQYYEKEERGRGNFPDRFSARQFPNYSSELNVNALLLGDSALYLCASRGDLSSYNEQFFGPGTRLTVL.

This rearrangement joins TRBV3-1 (or the pseudogene TRBV3-2) to TRBJ2-5; no clear D. Per the germline V gene, CDR1 is LGHDT and CDR2 is YNNKEL (reference sequence). V shed 1 base and J shed 2 bases, with 5 bases lying between them. The CDR3 sequence is 13 residues long. The CDR3 region has the DNA TGTGCCAGCAGCCAAGGTACACAAGAGACCCAGTACTTC. Its protein is CASSQGTQETQYF.

V gene TRBV7-3 combines with J gene TRBJ2-7; 9 bases map to TRBD2. The CDR3 loop spans 16 amino acids. The ends lost 0 bases at V and 5 bases at J; junction bases unmatched: 8. Germline CDR1 and CDR2: SGHTA and FQGTGA. CDR3 region: CASSLTIAGAVNEQYF. The CDR3 region has the DNA TGTGCCAGCAGCTTAACGATAGCGGGAGCAGTAAACGAGCAGTACTTC.

The chain carries TRBV9 and TRBJ2-7, with D possibly TRBD1 on 6 matching bases. With 3 bases removed from V and 3 bases from J, the gap between germline ends came to 16 bases. In germline, CDR1 is SGDLS, CDR2 YYNGEE. This CDR3 spans 15 amino acids. CDR3 coding DNA: TGTGCCAGCAGCGCCTCAGAACAGGGTTTCTACGAGCAGTACTTC. It codes for CASSASEQGFYEQYF.

The V call is TRBV19, the J call TRBJ1-1, with D unclear. Germline V lookup: CDR1 LNHDA, CDR2 SQIVND (reference sequence). This CDR3 has 12 amino acids. Trimming cost V 7 bases and J 3 bases, with 9 bases left between them. This CDR3 is CASTLRDTEAFF. The CDR3 DNA follows: TGTGCCAGTACCTTGCGGGACACTGAAGCTTTCTTT.

In its sample, this clone was seen a few times. The rearrangement uses TRBV11-3 and TRBJ2-1; D gene unclear. The CDR3 contains 15 residues. CDR1 SGHNT and CDR2 YENEEA come from the germline V gene. Trimming stripped 2 bases from V and 0 bases from J, with 8 bases between. The DNA of the CDR3 is TGTGCCAGCAGCTTACGGTCCCGCTCCTACAATGAGCAGTTCTTC. This encodes CASSLRSRSYNEQFF.

This sequence joins TRBV9 and TRBJ2-7, with D tentatively TRBD2 (6 bases). In germline, CDR1 is SGDLS, CDR2 YYNGEE. V was clipped by 2 bases and J by 7 bases, with 13 bases between them. The CDR3 length is 13 residues. CDR3: CASSVTPEGEQYF. The CDR3 DNA follows: TGTGCCAGCAGCGTGACTCCGGAGGGGGAGCAGTACTTC.

This clone was observed a single time. The chain carries TRBV10-2 and TRBJ1-5; D is possibly TRBD1 (6 bases). The CDR3 loop spans 14 amino acids. Looked up from germline, CDR1 is WSHSY and CDR2 is SAAADI. The V and J ends lost 5 bases and 6 bases respectively, with 14 bases between them. CDR3 in DNA: TGCGCCAGCAGTCGGTCAGGGGTAAGTCAGCCCCAGCATTTT. Residues: CASSRSGVSQPQHF.

V and J are TRBV28 and TRBJ2-1; 9 positions match TRBD1. CDR1 is MDHEN and CDR2 is SYDVKM in the germline V gene. Trimming at V came to 7 bases and at J to 11 bases, leaving 3 bases not matched to a gene. This CDR3 is 11 amino acids long. In nucleotides, the CDR3 is TGTGCCAGCAACGGACAGGGGCAGCAGTTCTTC. As protein: CASNGQGQQFF.

The rearrangement joins TRBV28 to TRBJ1-1, with D possibly matching TRBD1 (6 bases). This CDR3 contains 15 residues. The V and J ends lost 4 bases and 4 bases respectively, with 16 bases between them. The germline V gene has CDR1 MDHEN and CDR2 SYDVKM. CDR3 protein: CASSSRGEGGTEAFF. CDR3 in DNA: TGTGCCAGCAGTTCCCGGGGGGAAGGGGGCACTGAAGCTTTCTTT.

The rearrangement links TRBV28 to TRBJ2-1; TRBD1 agrees at 7 bases. This CDR3 has 14 amino acids. Losses at the gene ends were 6 bases for V and 3 bases for J; bases not matched to a gene: 5. Germline-derived CDR1 and CDR2 are MDHEN and SYDVKM. The CDR3, as DNA: TGTGCCAGCAGCCCATACAGGGGCTACAATGAGCAGTTCTTC. It codes for CASSPYRGYNEQFF.

The chain employs TRBV29-1 and TRBJ1-2, with a possible D match to TRBD1 (6 bases). V was pared by 3 bases and J by 7 bases, with 12 bases between. The CDR3 has 12 amino acids. Germline-derived CDR1 and CDR2 are SQVTM and ANQGSEA. CDR3 region: CSVDRGRGGYTF. The CDR3 nucleotides are TGCAGCGTTGACAGGGGCCGAGGTGGCTACACCTTC.

The chain links TRBV11-2 to TRBJ2-1; 7 bases map to TRBD1. Germline V gene data show CDR1 as SGHAT and CDR2 as FQNNGV. The CDR3 is made up of 15 amino acids. Trimming cost V 3 bases and J 1 base; bases outside gene matches: 3. CDR3 amino acids: CASSLNRGSYNEQFF. The DNA of the CDR3 is TGTGCCAGCAGCTTGAACAGGGGTTCCTACAATGAGCAGTTCTTC.

A remark on this clone: Its ends do not fully match the called genes, so a read error is possible. The chain combines TRBV7-9 with TRBJ2-7, with D possibly matching TRBD1 (6 bases). CDR1 is SEHNR and CDR2 is FQNEAQ in the germline V gene (reference sequence). This CDR3 comprises 14 residues. The CDR3 DNA reads as TGTGCCAGCAGCCCCCGACAGGACTCCTTCGAGCAGTACTTC. It codes for CASSPRQDSFEQYF. The variable domain in full, with the rest retrieved from reference TRBV7-9 and TRBJ2-7, is DTGVSQNPRHKITKRGQNVTFRCDPISEHNRLYWYRQTLGQGPEFLTYFQNEAQLEKSRLLSDRFSAERPKGSFSTLEIQRTEQGDSAMYLCASSPRQDSFEQYFGPGTRLTVT.

The J gene is TRBJ1-5, the V gene TRBV6-1; D is uncertain. The germline V gene encodes CDR1 MNHNS and CDR2 SASEGT. The CDR3 is 13 amino acids. The V gene lost 7 bases and the J gene lost 4 bases, with 11 bases spanning the gap. Here the CDR3 reads CASTGTGNQPQHF. For the CDR3, the DNA is TGTGCCAGCACGGGAACGGGGAATCAGCCCCAGCATTTT.

This rearrangement joins TRBV7-9 to TRBJ1-3; the D gene is possibly TRBD1 (5 bases). Germline lookup yields CDR1 SEHNR and CDR2 FQNEAQ (reference sequence). CDR3 length: 15 residues. V gave up 3 bases and J gave up 4 bases, with 13 bases separating them. The CDR3 DNA follows: TGTGCCAGCAGCTTCATCGGGACTCTGGGAAACACCATATATTTT. Translating it yields CASSFIGTLGNTIYF.